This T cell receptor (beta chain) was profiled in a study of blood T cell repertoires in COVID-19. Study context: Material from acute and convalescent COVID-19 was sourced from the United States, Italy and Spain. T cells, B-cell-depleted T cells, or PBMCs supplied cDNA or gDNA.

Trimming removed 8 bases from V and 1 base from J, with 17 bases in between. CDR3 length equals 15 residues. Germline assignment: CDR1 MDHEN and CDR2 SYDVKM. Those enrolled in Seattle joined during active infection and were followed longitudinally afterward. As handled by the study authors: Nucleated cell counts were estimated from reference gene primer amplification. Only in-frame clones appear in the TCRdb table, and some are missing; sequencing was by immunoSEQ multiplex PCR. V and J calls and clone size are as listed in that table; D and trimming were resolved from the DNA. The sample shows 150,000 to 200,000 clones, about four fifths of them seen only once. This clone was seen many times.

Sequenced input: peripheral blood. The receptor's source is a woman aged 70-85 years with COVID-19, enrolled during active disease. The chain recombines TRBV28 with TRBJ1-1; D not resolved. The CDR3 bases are TGTGCCAGCGAGCGGGGTAGTATCCGGAACACTGAAGCTTTCTTT. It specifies CASERGSIRNTEAFF.